This passage covers 17 T cell receptor beta chains from one sample sequenced in a study of blood T cell repertoires in COVID-19. Produced via immunoSEQ multiplex PCR; TCRdb's table is partial and in-frame only. The sample consists of approximately 230,000 clones, around nine tenths of them appearing once. The sequenced sample consisted of PBMCs or T cells enriched from blood (not recorded which). These receptors were obtained from a woman in her 30s who had recovered from COVID-19.

The J gene is TRBJ1-1, the V gene TRBV27, with TRBD1 matching over 7 bases. The CDR3 sequence is 15 residues long. The germline V gene encodes CDR1 MNHEY and CDR2 SMNVEV (reference sequence). V shed 3 bases and J 2 bases; nucleotides not matched to a gene: 6. The CDR3 DNA is TGTGCCAGCAGTTTGGGGCAGGGGGTAAACACTGAAGCTTTCTTT. Protein: CASSLGQGVNTEAFF.

The chain links TRBV18 to TRBJ1-1; maybe TRBD1 (5 bases). Trimming cost V 3 bases and J 1 base, with 12 bases left between them. This CDR3 comprises 15 residues. Germline lookup yields CDR1 KGHSH and CDR2 LQKENI. CDR3 sequence reads: CASSPFDSTNTEAFF. CDR3 bases: TGTGCCAGCTCACCCTTCGACAGTACGAACACTGAAGCTTTCTTT.

V and J are TRBV5-8 and TRBJ1-1; D is perhaps TRBD1 (5 bases). Germline loops: CDR1 SGHTS, CDR2 YDEGEE. The CDR3 has 12 residues. Deletions cut 2 bases from V and 7 bases from J, with 9 bases between. In DNA form, the CDR3 reads TGTGCCAGCAGCTTTAGACAGCGTGAAGCTTTCTTT. Translating gives CASSFRQREAFF.

This clone was observed a single time. The chain has TRBV25-1 and TRBJ2-1, with 11 bases aligning to TRBD1. V shed 4 bases and J 9 bases; nucleotides not matched to a gene: 14. Germline values: CDR1 MGHDK, CDR2 SYGVNS. This CDR3 spans 17 amino acids. The CDR3 sequence: CASSGATGQGGRGEQFF. Here the CDR3 DNA reads TGTGCCAGCAGTGGGGCGACGGGACAGGGGGGTAGGGGTGAGCAGTTCTTC.

With respect to this clone: A much larger clonotype is one base distant, so this may be a read error. At the DNA level, this CDR3 is encoded by other sequences in the same sample as well. This rearrangement joins TRBV27 to TRBJ1-1; perhaps TRBD1 as D (6 bases). This CDR3 contains 13 residues. CDR1 and CDR2 from the germline V gene are MNHEY and SMNVEV (reference sequence). Between the trimmed V and J ends, which lost 6 bases and 1 base, there was a span of 9 bases. The chain's CDR3 is CASSLQGNTEAFF. In DNA, the CDR3 is TGTGCCAGCAGCTTACAGGGGAACACTGAAGCTTTCTTT.

The chain couples TRBV19 to TRBJ1-5; D might be TRBD1 (6 bases). Trimming stripped 5 bases from V and 1 base from J, with 15 bases between. The CDR3 length is 16 residues. Per germline, CDR1 LNHDA and CDR2 SQIVND (reference sequence). CDR3 in amino acids: CASSLRRGASNQPQHF. Here the CDR3 DNA reads TGTGCCAGTAGTTTGCGCAGGGGTGCGAGCAATCAGCCCCAGCATTTT. The full variable domain, its missing parts supplied by reference TRBV19 and TRBJ1-5, is DGGITQSPKYLFRKEGQNVTLSCEQNLNHDAMYWYRQDPGQGLRLIYYSQIVNDFQKGDIAEGYSVSREKKESFPLTVTSAQKNPTAFYLCASSLRRGASNQPQHFGDGTRLSIL.

A word on this clone: At one of its ends the junction is not consistent with the germline gene, which may arise from a read error. The CDR3 DNA reads as TGTGCCAGCAAAGCCTTACGACAGGGGAACGCTGAAGCTTTCTTT. Protein sequence: CASKALRQGNAEAFF. The rearrangement uses TRBV28 and TRBJ1-1; TRBD1 agrees at 8 bases. The germline V gene encodes CDR1 MDHEN and CDR2 SYDVKM. The CDR3 extends over 15 amino acids.

The chain has TRBV7-2 and TRBJ2-1; D is unclear. V shed 5 bases and J shed 4 bases, with 12 bases lying between them. Germline V gene sequence: CDR1 SGHTA, CDR2 FQGNSA. The CDR3 covers 14 residues. Here the CDR3 reads CASSEPAGYNEQFF. The DNA for the CDR3 is TGTGCCAGCAGCGAGCCGGCCGGGTACAATGAGCAGTTCTTC.

The gene calls are TRBV11-1 and TRBJ2-3; 8 bases are shared with TRBD2. The CDR3 is made up of 16 amino acids. In germline, CDR1 is SGHAT, CDR2 FQDESV (reference sequence). V was clipped by 2 bases and J by 2 bases; unmatched bases: 6. The CDR3 sequence is CASSLLAGPITDTQYF. CDR3 nucleotide sequence: TGTGCCAGCAGCTTATTAGCGGGACCGATCACAGATACGCAGTATTTT.

In its sample, this clone was seen a few times. The chain couples TRBV6-1 to TRBJ1-6; D is uncertain. V lost 2 bases and J lost 8, with 16 bases in between. The CDR3 loop spans 16 amino acids. From germline, CDR1 is MNHNS and CDR2 SASEGT. CDR3 DNA sequence: TGTGCCAGCAGTGAAATAAGAGTCGCCCCGGATTCACCCCTCCACTTT. Its translation is CASSEIRVAPDSPLHF.

The J gene is TRBJ2-3, the V gene TRBV3-1 (or the pseudogene TRBV3-2); TRBD2 agrees at 15 bases. The V segment lost 4 bases and the J segment 6 bases; nucleotides outside the gene matches: 2. Germline values: CDR1 LGHDT, CDR2 YNNKEL (reference sequence). The CDR3 contains 15 residues. The CDR3 is CASSLGTSGRDTQYF. For the CDR3, the DNA is TGTGCCAGCAGCCTAGGGACTAGCGGGAGGGATACGCAGTATTTT.

The chain has TRBV6-5 and TRBJ2-1; 11 bases are a match to TRBD2. The CDR3 is 13 residues long. The V gene end was trimmed by 9 bases and the J gene end by 10 bases; junction bases not matched to a gene: 8. Per germline, CDR1 MNHEY and CDR2 SVGAGI. In DNA form, the CDR3 reads TGTGCCAGTTTTAGCGGGAGGGCCGGAGAGCAGTTCTTC. Its protein is CASFSGRAGEQFF.

In this sample, this clone turned up many times. The sample has other DNA sequences that encode this CDR3 too. The chain has TRBV9 and TRBJ2-1, with a possible D match to TRBD1 (6 bases). This CDR3 comprises 15 residues. Deletions cut 0 bases from V and 6 bases from J, with 13 bases between. Germline loops: CDR1 SGDLS, CDR2 YYNGEE. The CDR3 region is CASSVGDRPGNEQFF. CDR3 in DNA: TGTGCCAGCAGCGTAGGAGACAGGCCGGGCAATGAGCAGTTCTTC.

V is TRBV11-2 and J is TRBJ2-5, with D perhaps matching TRBD2 (5 bases). The V gene's germline CDR1 is SGHAT and CDR2 FQNNGV. Trimming removed 5 bases from V and 1 base from J, with 14 bases in between. The CDR3 covers 15 residues. In DNA, the CDR3 is TGTGCCAGCAGCAAGGCGGGTCAGGCCCAAGAGACCCAGTACTTC. It is translated as CASSKAGQAQETQYF.

This clone was recorded once. The chain links TRBV5-1 to TRBJ2-5, with TRBD1 identical over 7 bases. CDR3 length equals 14 residues. CDR1 is SGHRS and CDR2 is YFSETQ in the germline V gene. Trimming cost V 4 bases and J 5 bases; bases outside gene matches: 8. The CDR3 DNA sequence: TGCGCCAGCAGCCCGGGACAGCCGGGGGAGACCCAGTACTTC. Translating it yields CASSPGQPGETQYF.

Here the CDR3 reads CASSIGAGNSGNTIYF. The CDR3, as DNA: TGTGCCAGCAGCATTGGGGCAGGGAATAGCGGAAACACCATATATTTT. The chain recombines TRBV7-8 with TRBJ1-3; D is perhaps TRBD1 (5 bases). CDR3 size: 16 residues. The germline V gene encodes CDR1 SGHVS and CDR2 FQNEAQ. The ends were cut back, 5 bases at V and 4 bases at J, with 18 bases in the middle.

The chain employs TRBV7-2 and TRBJ2-7; D perhaps matches TRBD2 (6 bases). V dropped 1 base and J dropped 6 bases, with 13 bases sitting between them. The CDR3 totals 14 residues. CDR1 and CDR2 (germline): SGHTA, FQGNSA. This chain's CDR3 is CASSLGRSGFEQYF. The CDR3 region has the DNA TGTGCCAGCAGCTTAGGTCGTAGCGGTTTCGAGCAGTACTTC.